Reported below is one TCR beta chain. Its target is unknown. This specimen belongs to a study of shared clonotypes between healthy human individuals. Points from the study as a whole: Depth of sequencing was expected to influence donor clonotype sharing. Among a handful of donors, roughly 5.5% of naive CD4 clonotypes were found in common. Larger estimated richness was generally recorded for naive subsets relative to memory subsets.

Deep-level settings were used for running the assay. Data came from immunoSEQ multiplex PCR; TCRdb stores just in-frame clones and leaves some out. The sample holds fewer than 2.5 million clones, 90% to 95% seen once. The source is a man aged 18 to 30 in good health. Some clones in this sample may be carry-over from other donors' samples. Sequencing was carried out using naive CD4+ T cells from PBMCs. Subset in this sample: CD45RA+ positively selected.

The CDR3 loop is CASSSEGSSGNTIYF. CDR3 bases: TGTGCCAGCAGCTCCGAGGGGTCCTCTGGAAACACCATATATTTT. The chain combines TRBV9 with TRBJ1-3, with a weak D call TRBD1 (5 bases). V was pared by 4 bases and J by 0 bases, with 11 bases between. CDR1 and CDR2 from the germline V gene are SGDLS and YYNGEE. The CDR3 runs 15 residues.